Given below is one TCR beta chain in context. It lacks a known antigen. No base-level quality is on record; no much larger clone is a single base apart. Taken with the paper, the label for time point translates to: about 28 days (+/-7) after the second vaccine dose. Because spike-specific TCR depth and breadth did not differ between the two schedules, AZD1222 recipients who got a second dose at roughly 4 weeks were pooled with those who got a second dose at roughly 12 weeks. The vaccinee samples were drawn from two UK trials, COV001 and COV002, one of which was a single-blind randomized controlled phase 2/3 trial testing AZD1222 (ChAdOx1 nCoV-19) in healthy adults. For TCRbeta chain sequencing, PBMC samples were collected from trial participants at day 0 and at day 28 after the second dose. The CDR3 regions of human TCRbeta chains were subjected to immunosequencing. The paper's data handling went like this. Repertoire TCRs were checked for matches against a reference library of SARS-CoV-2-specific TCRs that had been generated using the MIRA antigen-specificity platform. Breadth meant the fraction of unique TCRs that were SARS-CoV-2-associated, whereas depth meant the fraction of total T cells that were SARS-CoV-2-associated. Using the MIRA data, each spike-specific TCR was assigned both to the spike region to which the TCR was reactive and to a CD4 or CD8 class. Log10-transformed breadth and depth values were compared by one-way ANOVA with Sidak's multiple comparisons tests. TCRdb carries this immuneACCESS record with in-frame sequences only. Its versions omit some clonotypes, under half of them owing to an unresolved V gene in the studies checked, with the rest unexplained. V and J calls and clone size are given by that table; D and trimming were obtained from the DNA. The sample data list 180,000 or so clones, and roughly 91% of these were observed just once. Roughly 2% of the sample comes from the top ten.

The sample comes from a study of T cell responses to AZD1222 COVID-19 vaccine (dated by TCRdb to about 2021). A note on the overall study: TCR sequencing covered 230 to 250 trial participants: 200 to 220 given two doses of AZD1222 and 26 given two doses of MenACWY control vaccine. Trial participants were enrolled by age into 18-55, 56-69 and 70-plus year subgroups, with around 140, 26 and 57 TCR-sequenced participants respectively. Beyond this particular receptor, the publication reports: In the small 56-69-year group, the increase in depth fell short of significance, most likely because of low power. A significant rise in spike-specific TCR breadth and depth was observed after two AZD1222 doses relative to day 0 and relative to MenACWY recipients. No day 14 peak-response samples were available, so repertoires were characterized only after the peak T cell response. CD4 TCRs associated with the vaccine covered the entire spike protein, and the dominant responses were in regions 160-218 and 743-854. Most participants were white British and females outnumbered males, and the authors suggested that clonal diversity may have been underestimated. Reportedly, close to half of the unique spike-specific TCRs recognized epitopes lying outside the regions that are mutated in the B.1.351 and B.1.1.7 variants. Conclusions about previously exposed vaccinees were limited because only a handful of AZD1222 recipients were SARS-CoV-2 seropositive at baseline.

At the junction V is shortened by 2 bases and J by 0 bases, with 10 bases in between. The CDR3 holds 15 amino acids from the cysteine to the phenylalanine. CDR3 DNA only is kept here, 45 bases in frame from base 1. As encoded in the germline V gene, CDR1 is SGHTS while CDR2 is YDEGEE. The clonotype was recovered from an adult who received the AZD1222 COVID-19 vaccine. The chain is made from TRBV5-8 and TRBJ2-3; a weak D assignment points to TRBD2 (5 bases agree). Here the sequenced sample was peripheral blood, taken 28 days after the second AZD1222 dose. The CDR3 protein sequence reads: CASSLRGTSTDTQYF. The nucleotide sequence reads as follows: TGTGCCAGCAGCTTACGGGGAACTAGCACAGATACGCAGTATTTT. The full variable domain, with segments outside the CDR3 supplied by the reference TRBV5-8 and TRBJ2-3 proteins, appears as EAGVTQSPTHLIKTRGQQATLRCSPISGHTSVYWYQQALGLGLQFLLWYDEGEERNRGNFPPRFSGRQFPNYSSELNVNALELEDSALYLCASSLRGTSTDTQYFGPGTRLTVL.